Listed below are T cell receptor beta chains from one sample, sequenced in a study of shared clonotypes between healthy human individuals. The protocol was immunoSEQ multiplex PCR, while the TCRdb copy is restricted to in-frame clones and leaves out a portion. The sample has 2 million to 3 million clones; roughly 93% are singletons. Sequenced input: naive CD4+ T cells from PBMCs. The receptors derive from a man aged 18-30 years in good health. Some clones in this sample may be carry-over from other donors' samples. Both conserved end residues are part of each CDR3. D genes are given only for firm matches. Clone size appears in some rows only: once, few, many, or a class for an expanded clone.

CDR3: CAWGVGGKGTDTQYF; DNA: TGTGCCTGGGGGGTTGGCGGGAAGGGGACAGATACGCAGTATTTT; D: -; J: TRBJ2-3; V: TRBV30; size: -
CDR3: CASSDASGSSYEQYF; DNA: TGTGCCAGCAGTGACGCTAGCGGGAGCTCCTACGAGCAGTACTTC; D: TRBD2; J: TRBJ2-7; V: TRBV28; size: -
CDR3: CASSLYPGGAASYEQYF; DNA: TGTGCCAGCAGCTTATACCCCGGGGGGGCGGCCTCCTACGAGCAGTACTTC; D: TRBD2; J: TRBJ2-7; V: TRBV11-2; size: -
CDR3: CASSLKWETQYF; DNA: TGCGCCAGCAGCTTGAAGTGGGAGACCCAGTACTTC; D: -; J: TRBJ2-5; V: TRBV5-1; size: -
CDR3: CASSIVGGPSNQPQHF; DNA: TGTGCCAGTAGTATAGTAGGAGGTCCTAGCAATCAGCCCCAGCATTTT; D: -; J: TRBJ1-5; V: TRBV19; size: -
CDR3: CASSLQGGMGSYNEQFF; DNA: TGTGCCAGCAGCTTACAGGGCGGGATGGGCTCCTACAATGAGCAGTTCTTC; D: -; J: TRBJ2-1; V: TRBV7-3; size: -
CDR3: CASSVQAANYGYTF; DNA: TGTGCCAGCAGCGTACAAGCAGCTAACTATGGCTACACCTTC; D: -; J: TRBJ1-2; V: TRBV9; size: -
CDR3: CASSQLAGGTGELFF; DNA: TGCGCCAGCAGCCAACTAGCGGGAGGAACCGGGGAGCTGTTTTTT; D: TRBD2; J: TRBJ2-2; V: TRBV10-1; size: -
CDR3: CASSEGASNYEQYF; DNA: TGTGCCAGCAGTGAAGGTGCTAGCAACTACGAGCAGTACTTC; D: -; J: TRBJ2-7; V: TRBV6-1; size: -
CDR3: CASSQFWTGEIAKNIQYF; DNA: TGCGCCAGCAGCCAATTCTGGACAGGGGAGATAGCCAAAAACATTCAGTACTTC; D: TRBD1; J: TRBJ2-4; V: TRBV4-1; size: -
CDR3: CASSPTRTGGMSYEQYF; DNA: TGTGCCAGCAGCCCCACGAGGACAGGGGGTATGTCCTACGAGCAGTACTTC; D: TRBD1; J: TRBJ2-7; V: TRBV7-2; size: -
CDR3: CASSSVLAILGYEQYF; DNA: TGTGCCAGCAGCTCCGTACTAGCAATTTTGGGCTACGAGCAGTACTTC; D: -; J: TRBJ2-7; V: TRBV11-2; size: once